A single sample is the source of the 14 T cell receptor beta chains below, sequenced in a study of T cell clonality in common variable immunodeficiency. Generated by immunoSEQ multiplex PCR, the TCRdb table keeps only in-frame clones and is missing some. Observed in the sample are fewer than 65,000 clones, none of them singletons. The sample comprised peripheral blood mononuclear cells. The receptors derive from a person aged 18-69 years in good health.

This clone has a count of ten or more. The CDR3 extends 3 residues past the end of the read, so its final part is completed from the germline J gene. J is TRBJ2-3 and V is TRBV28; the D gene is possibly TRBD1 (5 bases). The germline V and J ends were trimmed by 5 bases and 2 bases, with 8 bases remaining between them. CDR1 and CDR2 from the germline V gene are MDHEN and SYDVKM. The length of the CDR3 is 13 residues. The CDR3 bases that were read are TGTGCCAGCAGTAGGGGCTTCACAGATACG. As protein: CASSRGFTDT. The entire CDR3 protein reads CASSRGFTDTQYF.

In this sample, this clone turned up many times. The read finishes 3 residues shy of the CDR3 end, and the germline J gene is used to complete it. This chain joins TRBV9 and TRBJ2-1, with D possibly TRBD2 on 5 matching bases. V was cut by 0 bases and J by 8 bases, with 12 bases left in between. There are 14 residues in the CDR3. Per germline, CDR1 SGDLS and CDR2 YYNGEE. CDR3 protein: CASSVATGSDEQFF. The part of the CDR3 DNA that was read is TGTGCCAGCAGCGTAGCTACGGGGTCCGATGAG.

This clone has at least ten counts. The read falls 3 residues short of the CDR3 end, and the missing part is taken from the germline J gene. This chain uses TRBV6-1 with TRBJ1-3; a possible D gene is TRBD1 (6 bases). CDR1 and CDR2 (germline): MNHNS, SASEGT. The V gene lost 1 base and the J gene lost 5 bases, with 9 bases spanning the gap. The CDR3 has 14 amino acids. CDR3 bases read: TGTGCCAGCAGTGAAGGAACAGGGAGAAACACC. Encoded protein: CASSEGTGRNT. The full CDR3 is CASSEGTGRNTIYF.

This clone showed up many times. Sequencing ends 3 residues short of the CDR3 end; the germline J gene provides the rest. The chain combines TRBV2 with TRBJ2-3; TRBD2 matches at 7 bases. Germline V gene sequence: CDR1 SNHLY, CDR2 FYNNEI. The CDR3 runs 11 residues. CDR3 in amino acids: CASNRGVTQYF. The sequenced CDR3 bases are TGTGCCAGCAATCGGGGGGTGACG.

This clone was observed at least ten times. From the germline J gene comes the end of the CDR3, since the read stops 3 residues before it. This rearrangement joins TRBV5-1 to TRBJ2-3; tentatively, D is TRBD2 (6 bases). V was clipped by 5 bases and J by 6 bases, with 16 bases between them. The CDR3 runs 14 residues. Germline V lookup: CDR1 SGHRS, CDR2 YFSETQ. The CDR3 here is CASSIYGLSDTQYF. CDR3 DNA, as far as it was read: TGCGCCAGCAGTATTTACGGACTATCGGATACG.

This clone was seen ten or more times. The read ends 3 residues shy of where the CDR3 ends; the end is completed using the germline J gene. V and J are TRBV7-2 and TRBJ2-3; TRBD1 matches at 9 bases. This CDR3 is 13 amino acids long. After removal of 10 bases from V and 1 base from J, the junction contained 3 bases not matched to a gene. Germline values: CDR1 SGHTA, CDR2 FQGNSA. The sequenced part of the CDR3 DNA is TGTGCCATCCGGACAGGGGGCACAGATACG. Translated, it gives CAIRTGGTDT. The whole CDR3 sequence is CAIRTGGTDTQYF.

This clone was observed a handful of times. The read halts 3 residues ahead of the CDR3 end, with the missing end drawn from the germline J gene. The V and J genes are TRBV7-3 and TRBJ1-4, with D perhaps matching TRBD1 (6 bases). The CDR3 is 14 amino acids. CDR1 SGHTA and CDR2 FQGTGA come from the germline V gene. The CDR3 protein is CASSLKGTNSPLFF. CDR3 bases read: TGTGCCAGCAGCTTAAAGGGGACAAATTCACCA.

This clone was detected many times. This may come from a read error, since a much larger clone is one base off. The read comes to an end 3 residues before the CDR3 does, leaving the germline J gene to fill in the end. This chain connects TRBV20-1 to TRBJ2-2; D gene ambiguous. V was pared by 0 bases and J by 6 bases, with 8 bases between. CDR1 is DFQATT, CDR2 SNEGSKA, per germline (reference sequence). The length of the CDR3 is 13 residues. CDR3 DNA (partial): TGCAGTGCTAGAGATGCGGTAGCCGGGGAG. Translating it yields CSARDAVAGE. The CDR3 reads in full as CSARDAVAGELFF.

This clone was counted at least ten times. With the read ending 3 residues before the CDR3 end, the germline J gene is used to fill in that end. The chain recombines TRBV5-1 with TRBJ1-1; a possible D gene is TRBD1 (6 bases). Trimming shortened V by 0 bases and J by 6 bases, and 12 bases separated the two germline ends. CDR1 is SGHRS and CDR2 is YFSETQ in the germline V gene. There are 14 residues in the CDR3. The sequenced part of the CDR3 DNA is TGCGCCAGCAGCTTGGCGTACAGGGTCCCTGAA. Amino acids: CASSLAYRVPE. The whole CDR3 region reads CASSLAYRVPEAFF.

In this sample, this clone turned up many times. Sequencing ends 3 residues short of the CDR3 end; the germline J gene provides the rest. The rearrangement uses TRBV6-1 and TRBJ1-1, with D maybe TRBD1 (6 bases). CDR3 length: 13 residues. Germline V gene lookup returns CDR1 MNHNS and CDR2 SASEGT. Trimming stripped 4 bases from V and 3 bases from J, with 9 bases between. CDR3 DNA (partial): TGTGCCAGCAGTGTGAACAGGGACACTGAA. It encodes CASSVNRDTE. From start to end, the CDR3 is CASSVNRDTEAFF.

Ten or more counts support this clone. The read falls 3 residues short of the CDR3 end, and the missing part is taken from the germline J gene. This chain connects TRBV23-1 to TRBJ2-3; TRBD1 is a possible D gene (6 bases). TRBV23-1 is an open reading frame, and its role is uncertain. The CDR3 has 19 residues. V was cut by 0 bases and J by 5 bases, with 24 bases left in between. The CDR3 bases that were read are TGCGCCAGCAGTCAATCGAAGCCCAGGTCTTACAGGGTCGGAGATACG. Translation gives CASSQSKPRSYRVGDT. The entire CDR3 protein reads CASSQSKPRSYRVGDTQYF.

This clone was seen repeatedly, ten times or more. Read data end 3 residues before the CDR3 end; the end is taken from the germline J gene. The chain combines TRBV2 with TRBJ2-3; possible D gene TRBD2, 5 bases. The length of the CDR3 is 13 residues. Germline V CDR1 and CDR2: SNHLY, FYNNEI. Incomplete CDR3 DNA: TGTGCCAGCAGTGAGCCCCGAGCGGAGACG. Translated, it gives CASSEPRAET. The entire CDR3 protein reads CASSEPRAETQYF. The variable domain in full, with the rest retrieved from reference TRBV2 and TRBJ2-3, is EPEVTQTPSHQVTQMGQEVILRCVPISNHLYFYWYRQILGQKVEFLVSFYNNEISEKSEIFDDQFSVERPDGSNFTLKIRSTKLEDSAMYFCASSEPRAETQYFGPGTRLTVL.

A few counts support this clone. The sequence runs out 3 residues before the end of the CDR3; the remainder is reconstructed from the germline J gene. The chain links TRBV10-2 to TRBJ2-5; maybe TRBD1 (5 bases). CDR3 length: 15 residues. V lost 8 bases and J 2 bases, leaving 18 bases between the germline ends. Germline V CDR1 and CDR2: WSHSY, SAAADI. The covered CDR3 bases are TGCGCCAGCGGCGGACATTTCCTGGCTCAAGAGACC. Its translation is CASGGHFLAQET. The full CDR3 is CASGGHFLAQETQYF.

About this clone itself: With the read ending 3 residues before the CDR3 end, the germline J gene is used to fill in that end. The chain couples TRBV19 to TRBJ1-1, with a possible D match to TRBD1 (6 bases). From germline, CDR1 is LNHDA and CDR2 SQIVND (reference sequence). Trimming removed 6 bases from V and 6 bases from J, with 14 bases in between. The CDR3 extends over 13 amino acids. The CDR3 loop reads CASRSAGAPEAFF. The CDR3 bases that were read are TGTGCCAGTAGATCGGCAGGGGCTCCTGAA.